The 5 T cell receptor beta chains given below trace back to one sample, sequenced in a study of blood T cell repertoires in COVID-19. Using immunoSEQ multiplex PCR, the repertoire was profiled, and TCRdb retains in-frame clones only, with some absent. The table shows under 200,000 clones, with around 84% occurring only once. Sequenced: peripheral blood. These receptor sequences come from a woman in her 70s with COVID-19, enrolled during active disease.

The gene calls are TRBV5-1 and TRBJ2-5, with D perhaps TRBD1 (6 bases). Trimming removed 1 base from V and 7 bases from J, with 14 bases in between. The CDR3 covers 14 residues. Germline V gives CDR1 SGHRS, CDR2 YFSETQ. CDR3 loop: CASSLHRDDLTQYF. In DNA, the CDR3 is TGCGCCAGCAGCTTGCACAGGGATGACTTGACCCAGTACTTC.

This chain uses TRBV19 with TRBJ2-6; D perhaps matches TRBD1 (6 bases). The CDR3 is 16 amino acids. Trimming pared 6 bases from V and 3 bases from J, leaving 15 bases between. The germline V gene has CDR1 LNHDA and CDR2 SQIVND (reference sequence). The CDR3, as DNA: TGTGCCAGTAGCAGCGGTACAGGGCTTGGGGCCAACGTCCTGACTTTC. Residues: CASSSGTGLGANVLTF.

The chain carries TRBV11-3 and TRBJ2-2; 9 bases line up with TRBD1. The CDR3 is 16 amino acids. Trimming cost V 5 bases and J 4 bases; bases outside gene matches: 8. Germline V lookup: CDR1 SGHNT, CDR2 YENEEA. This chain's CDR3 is CASSPRTGESTGELFF. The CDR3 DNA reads TGTGCCAGCAGCCCCCGGACAGGGGAGAGCACCGGGGAGCTGTTTTTT.

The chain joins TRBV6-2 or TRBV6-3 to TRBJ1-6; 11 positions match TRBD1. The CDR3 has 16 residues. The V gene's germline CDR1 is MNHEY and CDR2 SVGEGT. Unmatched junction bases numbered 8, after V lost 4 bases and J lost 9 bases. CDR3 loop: CASSSRTGGFFSPLHF. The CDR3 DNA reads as TGTGCCAGCAGTTCCAGGACAGGGGGCTTTTTTTCACCCCTCCACTTT.

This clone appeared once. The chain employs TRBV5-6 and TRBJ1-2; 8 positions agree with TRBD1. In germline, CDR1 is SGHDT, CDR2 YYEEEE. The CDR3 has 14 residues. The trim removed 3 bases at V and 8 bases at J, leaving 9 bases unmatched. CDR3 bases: TGTGCCAGCAGCTCACCGGGGACAGGAGAGGGCTACACCTTC. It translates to CASSSPGTGEGYTF.